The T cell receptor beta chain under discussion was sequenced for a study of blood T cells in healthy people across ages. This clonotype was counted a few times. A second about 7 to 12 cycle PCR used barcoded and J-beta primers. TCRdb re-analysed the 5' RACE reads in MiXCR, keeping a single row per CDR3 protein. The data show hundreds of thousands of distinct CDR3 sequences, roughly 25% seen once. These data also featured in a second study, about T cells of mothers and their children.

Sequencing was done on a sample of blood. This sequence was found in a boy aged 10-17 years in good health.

CDR3 protein: CRAGSGDQPQHF. DNA of the CDR3: TGCAGGGCGGGATCGGGAGATCAGCCCCAGCATTTT. J is TRBJ1-5 and V is TRBV20-1, with no clear D. Germline CDR1 and CDR2: DFQATT and SNEGSKA (reference sequence). This CDR3 spans 12 amino acids.